This T cell receptor (beta chain) emerged from a study of blood T cell repertoires in COVID-19. Looking at the study overall: COVID-19 samples collected from the United States, Italy and Spain covered acute and convalescent phases. PBMCs, B-cell-depleted T cells, or T cells provided the cDNA or gDNA that made up the material.

Libraries were prepared by immunoSEQ multiplex PCR; TCRdb keeps only in-frame clonotypes and omits some of them. Among around 300,000 clones listed, around 89% were seen once. Living in 24 US areas, the participants were between roughly 18 and 89 years of age. Cohort placement rested on clinical history that participants reported themselves. The sequence was obtained from a woman between 18 and 30 years old with acute COVID-19. Sequenced input: PBMCs or T cells enriched from blood (not recorded which).

The CDR3 DNA reads TGTGCCAGCAGCGTGACATCAAGCTCTGGAAACACCATATATTTT. This encodes CASSVTSSSGNTIYF. The chain has TRBV9 and TRBJ1-3, with unresolved D. CDR1 is SGDLS and CDR2 is YYNGEE in the germline V gene. Trimming cost V 2 bases and J 0 bases, with 9 bases left between them. The CDR3 sequence is 15 residues long.